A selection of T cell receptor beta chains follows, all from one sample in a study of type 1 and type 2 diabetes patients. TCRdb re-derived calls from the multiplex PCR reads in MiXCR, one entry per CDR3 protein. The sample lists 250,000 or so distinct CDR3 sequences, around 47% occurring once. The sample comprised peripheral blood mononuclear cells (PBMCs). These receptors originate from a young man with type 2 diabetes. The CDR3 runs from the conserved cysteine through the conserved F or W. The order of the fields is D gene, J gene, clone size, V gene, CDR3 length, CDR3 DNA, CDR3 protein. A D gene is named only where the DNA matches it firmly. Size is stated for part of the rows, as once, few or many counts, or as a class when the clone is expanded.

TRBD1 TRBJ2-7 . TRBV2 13 TGTGCCAGCAGTGGGACAGGGCGGTACGAGCAGTACTTC CASSGTGRYEQYF
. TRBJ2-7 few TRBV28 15 TGTGCCAGCAGTTTACCCAGGAATAATCACTACGAGCAGTACTTC CASSLPRNNHYEQYF
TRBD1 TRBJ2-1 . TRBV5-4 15 TGTGCCAGCAGCACGCGACAGGGGGCCTACAATGAGCAGTTCTTC CASSTRQGAYNEQFF
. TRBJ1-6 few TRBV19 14 TGTGCCAGTAGTAGGGTGACTTTAAATTCACCCCTCCACTTT CASSRVTLNSPLHF
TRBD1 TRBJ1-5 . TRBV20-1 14 TGCAGTGTCCCGGGACAGAGTAGCAATCAGCCCCAGCATTTT CSVPGQSSNQPQHF
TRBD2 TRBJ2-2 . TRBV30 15 TGTGCCAGCAGTACTTGGACTAGCGGGGACGGGGAGCTGTTTTTT CASSTWTSGDGELFF
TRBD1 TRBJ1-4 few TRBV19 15 TGTGCCAGTAGTGCTACGGGACAGGGTTATGAAAAACTGTTTTTT CASSATGQGYEKLFF
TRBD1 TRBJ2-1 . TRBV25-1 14 TGTGCCAGCAGTCAACAGGGGGCGCGAAATGAGCAGTTCTTC CASSQQGARNEQFF
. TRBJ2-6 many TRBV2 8 TGTGCCAGCAGTGGTAACGAGTTC CASSGNEF
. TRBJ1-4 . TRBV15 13 TGTGCCACCAGCGTCGCGGGTGGGGAAAAACTGTTTTTT CATSVAGGEKLFF
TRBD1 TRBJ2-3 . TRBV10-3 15 TGTGCCATCAGTGAGTCCGGACAGGCCACAGATACGCAGTATTTT CAISESGQATDTQYF
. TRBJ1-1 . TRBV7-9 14 TGTGCCAGCAGAGATACAGGGCGGGACACTGAAGCTTTCTTT CASRDTGRDTEAFF
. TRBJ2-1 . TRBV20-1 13 TGCAGTGCTAGAGATGACCTGAAACCTGAGCAGTTCTTC CSARDDLKPEQFF
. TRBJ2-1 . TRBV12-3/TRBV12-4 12 TGTGCCAGCAGAGACCAGGGCAATGAGCAGTTCTTC CASRDQGNEQFF
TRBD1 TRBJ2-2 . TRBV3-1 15 TGTGCCAGCAGCCATACAGGGGGCGGTGACGGGGAGCTGTTTTTT CASSHTGGGDGELFF
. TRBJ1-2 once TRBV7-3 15 TGTGCCAGCAGCTTGGGCGCAGGGGTGGACTATGGCTACACCTTC CASSLGAGVDYGYTF
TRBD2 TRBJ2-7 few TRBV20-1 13 TGCAGTGCTAGAGAAGCGGGGGGCCACGAGCAGTACTTC CSAREAGGHEQYF
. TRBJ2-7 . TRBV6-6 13 TGTGCCAGCAGTTCCACCGGGACTTTCACGGCGTACTTC CASSSTGTFTAYF
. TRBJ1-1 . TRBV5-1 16 TGCGCCAGCAGCTTAACTACAGGGACCAGGAACACTGAAGCTTTCTTT CASSLTTGTRNTEAFF
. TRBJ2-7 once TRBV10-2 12 TGCGCCCTGACAGGCTTCGGGTACGAGCAGTACTTC CALTGFGYEQYF
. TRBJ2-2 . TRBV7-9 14 TGTGCCAGCAGCTTAACTGCGGTCACCGGGGAGCTGTTTTTT CASSLTAVTGELFF
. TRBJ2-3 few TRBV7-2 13 TGTGCCAGCAGCTTAGAACCCACAGATACGCAGTATTTT CASSLEPTDTQYF
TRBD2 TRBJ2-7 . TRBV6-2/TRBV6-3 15 TGTGCCAGCAGTTACTCACTAGCGGGGGGCTACGAGCAGTACTTC CASSYSLAGGYEQYF
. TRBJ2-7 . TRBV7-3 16 TGTGCCAGCAGCCCCTTAGGGGACGAATCATCCTACGAGCAGTACTTC CASSPLGDESSYEQYF
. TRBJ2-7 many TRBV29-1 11 TGCAGCGTTAGTTCCGGCTACGAGCAGTACTTC CSVSSGYEQYF
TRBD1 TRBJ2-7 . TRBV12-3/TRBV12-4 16 TGTGCCAGCAGCTTGGGGTCGGGACAGGGCTCCTACGAGCAGTACTTC CASSLGSGQGSYEQYF
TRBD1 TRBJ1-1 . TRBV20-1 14 TGCAGTGCTAGTCCTCAGGGGGGGTTCTCTGAAGCTTTCTTT CSASPQGGFSEAFF
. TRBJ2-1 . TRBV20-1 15 TGCAGTGCTAGCCCCGCACTACCTTCCTACAATGAGCAGTTCTTC CSASPALPSYNEQFF
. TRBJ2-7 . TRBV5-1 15 TGCGCCAGCAGCTTGCCGGCAGGGGGGATGTACGAGCAGTACTTC CASSLPAGGMYEQYF
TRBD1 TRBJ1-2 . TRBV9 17 TGTGCCAGCAGCGCCGCGAGAAGACAGGGTATCGGCTATGGCTACACCTTC CASSAARRQGIGYGYTF
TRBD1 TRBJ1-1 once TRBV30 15 TGTGCCTGGAGTGTACCGGACAGGGTTAGCACTGAAGCTTTCTTT CAWSVPDRVSTEAFF
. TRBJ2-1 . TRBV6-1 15 TGTGCCAGCAGAGGCCACCCGGCTGATAACAATGAGCAGTTCTTC CASRGHPADNNEQFF
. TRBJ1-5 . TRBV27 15 TGTGCCAGCAGCCCTCGAAGGAGGTTTGCTCAGCCCCAGCATTTT CASSPRRRFAQPQHF
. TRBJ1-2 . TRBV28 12 TGTGCCAGCAGTTTACGTCGGGATGGCTACACCTTC CASSLRRDGYTF
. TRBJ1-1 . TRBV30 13 TGTGCCTGGAATTCACGCAGGGTACGAGAAGCTTTCTTT CAWNSRRVREAFF
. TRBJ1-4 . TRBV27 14 TGTGCCAGCGCGATTACAGGGTCGGGGGAAAAACTGTTTTTT CASAITGSGEKLFF
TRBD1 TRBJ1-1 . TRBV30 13 TGTGCCTGTTTGACAGGGTCGAACACTGAAGCTTTCTTT CACLTGSNTEAFF
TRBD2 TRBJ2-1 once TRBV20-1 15 TGCAGTGCCCATCGAGGACTAGCGGGATATTATGAGCAGTTCTTC CSAHRGLAGYYEQFF
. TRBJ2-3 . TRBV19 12 TGTGCCAGTAGTATTGGGTTAGATACGCAGTATTTT CASSIGLDTQYF
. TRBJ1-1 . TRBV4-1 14 TGCGCCAGCAGCCAAGACGGGGGTTCCACTGAAGCTTTCTTT CASSQDGGSTEAFF
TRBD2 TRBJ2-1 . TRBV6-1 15 TGTGCCAGCACCCGGACTAGCGGGCTTTACAATGAGCAGTTCTTC CASTRTSGLYNEQFF
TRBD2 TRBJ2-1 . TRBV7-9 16 TGTGCCAGCAGCTTGGCCGGGACTAGCTTCTTCGATGAGCAGTTCTTC CASSLAGTSFFDEQFF
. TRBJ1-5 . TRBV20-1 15 TGCAGTGCCCAGGACATCAGTCGTGCAAATCAGCCCCAGCATTTT CSAQDISRANQPQHF
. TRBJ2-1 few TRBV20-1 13 TGCAGTGCTAGAGATGAGGCCCACAATGAGCAGTTCTTC CSARDEAHNEQFF
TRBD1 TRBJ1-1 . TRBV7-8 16 TGTGCCAGCAGCTTTAAACCAGGGGGGACGAACACTGAAGCTTTCTTT CASSFKPGGTNTEAFF
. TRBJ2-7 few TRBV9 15 TGTGCCAGCAGCTCCGGAGGAGGGGAGCTACGGGAGCAGTACTTC CASSSGGGELREQYF
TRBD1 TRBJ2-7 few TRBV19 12 TGTGCCAGCAGCAGGGGGTCTTACGAGCAGTACTTC CASSRGSYEQYF
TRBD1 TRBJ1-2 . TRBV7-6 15 TGTGCCAGCAGCCCTCGACAGGGTTGGGACTATGGCTACACCTTC CASSPRQGWDYGYTF
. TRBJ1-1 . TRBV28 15 TGTGCCAGCAGTCGCGGGGGCGCGATGGACACTGAAGCTTTCTTT CASSRGGAMDTEAFF
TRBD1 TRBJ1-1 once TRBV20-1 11 TGCAGTGCAGGCCAGGGGGCGGCAGCTTTCTTT CSAGQGAAAFF
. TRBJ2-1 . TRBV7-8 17 TGCGCCAGCAGCCAAGCGGTTACGGGAGCAGGCTACAATGAGCAGTTCTTC CASSQAVTGAGYNEQFF
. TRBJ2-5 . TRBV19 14 TGTGCCTGTAGTACCAATGGACAGAGAGAGACCCAGTACTTC CACSTNGQRETQYF
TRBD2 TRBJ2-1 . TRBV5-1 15 TGCGCCAGCAGCTTTTCCGGGAGGGACTACAATGAGCAGTTCTTC CASSFSGRDYNEQFF
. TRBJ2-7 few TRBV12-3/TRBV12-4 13 TGTGCCAGCAGGGGTGGGGGGAGCTACGAGCAGTACTTC CASRGGGSYEQYF
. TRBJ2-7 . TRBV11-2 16 TGTGCCAGCAGCCGAGCCTCTTGGACGCCGAATTACGAGCAGTACTTC CASSRASWTPNYEQYF
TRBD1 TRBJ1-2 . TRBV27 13 TGTGCCAGCAGTGACAGGGATGACTATGGCTACACCTTC CASSDRDDYGYTF
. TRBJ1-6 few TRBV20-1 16 TGCAGTGCTAGAGATTCGACAGGTTGGGGGAGTTCACCCCTCCACTTT CSARDSTGWGSSPLHF
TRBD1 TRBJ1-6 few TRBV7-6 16 TGTGCCAGCAGCCCCACAGGGGGAGTTAATAATTCACCCCTCCACTTT CASSPTGGVNNSPLHF
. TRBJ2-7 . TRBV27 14 TGTGCCAGCAGTTTTGGCTTAAAATCCTACGAGCAGTACTTC CASSFGLKSYEQYF